A single sample gave rise to the 14 T cell receptor beta chains below, sequenced in a study of shared clonotypes between healthy human individuals. Naive-designated CD8 cells lacked CD45RO, were positively enriched for CCR7, and omitted terminally differentiated effector memory CD45RA+ cells. The method was immunoSEQ multiplex PCR; TCRdb's version includes in-frame clones alone and lacks a portion of them. The repertoire holds some 2.1 million clones, with about 94% as singletons. The sequenced material came from naive CD8+ T cells sorted from blood. These receptors were obtained from a young man in good health.

The chain recombines TRBV28 with TRBJ1-1, with D tentatively TRBD1 (6 bases). CDR1 and CDR2 from the germline V gene are MDHEN and SYDVKM. V was shortened by 6 bases and J by 5 bases, with 10 bases between the two germline ends. The CDR3 has 12 amino acids. This chain's CDR3 is CASRIGGTEAFF. Written as DNA, the CDR3 is TGTGCCAGCAGAATAGGGGGGACTGAAGCTTTCTTT.

This clone was seen a single time. This clone may be a read error of a much larger clone one base away. The same CDR3 arises from other DNA sequences in this sample as well. This chain connects TRBV6-5 to TRBJ1-1; D is unresolved. V shed 6 bases and J shed 2 bases, with 4 bases lying between them. The CDR3 consists of 11 residues. Germline V gives CDR1 MNHEY, CDR2 SVGAGI. This CDR3 reads CASRLNTEAFF. CDR3 coding DNA: TGTGCCAGCAGGCTCAACACTGAAGCTTTCTTT.

The chain uses TRBV7-6 and TRBJ2-5; no firm D call. The ends were cut back, 5 bases at V and 1 base at J, with 11 bases in the middle. The CDR3 is 14 residues long. CDR1 is SGHVS, CDR2 FNYEAQ, per germline. CDR3 DNA sequence: TGTGCCAGCAGCCCCCGGGCCATCCAAGAGACCCAGTACTTC. It translates to CASSPRAIQETQYF.

The gene calls are TRBV2 and TRBJ2-1; D assignment may be TRBD1 or TRBD2 (5 bases each). Germline V gene lookup returns CDR1 SNHLY and CDR2 FYNNEI. V lost 5 bases, J lost 5 bases, and 16 bases lay in between. This CDR3 contains 15 residues. The CDR3 spells CASSRALLGDNEQFF. Here the CDR3 DNA reads TGTGCCAGCAGTCGGGCCCTCCTGGGGGACAATGAGCAGTTCTTC. The full variable domain, completed using reference TRBV2 and TRBJ2-1, is EPEVTQTPSHQVTQMGQEVILRCVPISNHLYFYWYRQILGQKVEFLVSFYNNEISEKSEIFDDQFSVERPDGSNFTLKIRSTKLEDSAMYFCASSRALLGDNEQFFGPGTRLTVL.

Only one count was recorded for this clone. V usage is TRBV7-9 and J usage is TRBJ2-7, with 7 nucleotides matching TRBD1. Unmatched junction bases numbered 9, after V lost 5 bases and J lost 2 bases. Germline loops: CDR1 SEHNR, CDR2 FQNEAQ (reference sequence). The CDR3 covers 15 residues. The CDR3 reads CASSPLGQDTYEQYF. The CDR3 nucleotides are TGTGCCAGCAGCCCTCTCGGACAGGATACCTACGAGCAGTACTTC.

This clone was counted a single time. CDR3 nucleotide sequence: TGTGCCAGCAGTGACCAAGTTTCACCCCTCCACTTT. It yields the protein CASSDQVSPLHF. The chain recombines TRBV5-4 with TRBJ1-6; D ambiguous. Germline CDR1 and CDR2: SGHNT and YYREEE (reference sequence). V lost 5 bases, J lost 9 bases, and 9 bases lay in between. This CDR3 contains 12 residues.

V gene TRBV18 combines with J gene TRBJ2-2; D call uncertain. The V gene's germline CDR1 is KGHSH and CDR2 LQKENI. The CDR3 sequence is 17 residues long. V lost 3 bases, J lost 2 bases, and 16 bases lay in between. The CDR3 loop is CASSPETGPTNTGELFF. In nucleotides, the CDR3 is TGTGCCAGCTCACCGGAGACCGGGCCTACCAACACCGGGGAGCTGTTTTTT.

The rearrangement uses TRBV6-5 and TRBJ1-2; D ambiguous. The CDR3 sequence is 13 residues long. The V and J ends lost 2 bases and 6 bases respectively, with 10 bases between them. Germline CDR1 and CDR2: MNHEY and SVGAGI. The CDR3: CASSYGRTDGYTF. CDR3 in DNA: TGTGCCAGCAGTTACGGACGGACCGATGGCTACACCTTC.

This chain links TRBV19 with TRBJ2-7; 11 nucleotides agree with TRBD1. Trimming at V came to 5 bases and at J to 3 bases, leaving 0 bases not matched to a gene. Germline CDR1 reads LNHDA; CDR2 reads SQIVND (reference sequence). There are 13 residues in the CDR3. CDR3 in amino acids: CASSGTGGYEQYF. CDR3 nucleotide sequence: TGTGCCAGTAGTGGGACAGGGGGCTACGAGCAGTACTTC.

This chain uses TRBV19 with TRBJ2-3; possible D gene TRBD1, 5 bases. Germline V gene sequence: CDR1 LNHDA, CDR2 SQIVND (reference sequence). The CDR3 sequence is 17 residues long. Trimming took off 1 base at V and 2 bases at J, with 16 bases between the two ends. CDR3 in amino acids: CASSIGFAEGVTDTQYF. The CDR3 nucleotides read TGTGCCAGTAGTATAGGTTTTGCGGAAGGGGTCACAGATACGCAGTATTTT.

The chain has TRBV10-3 and TRBJ2-3; 11 bases agree with TRBD2. This CDR3 contains 16 residues. Germline V gives CDR1 ENHRY, CDR2 SYGVKD. V shed 5 bases and J 2 bases; nucleotides not matched to a gene: 6. The CDR3 loop is CAISPTSGEHTDTQYF. DNA for the CDR3: TGTGCCATCAGTCCGACTAGCGGGGAACACACAGATACGCAGTATTTT.

This chain joins TRBV11-2 and TRBJ2-3; 12 bases agree with TRBD2. V shed 1 base, J shed 5 bases, and the junction held 7 bases outside the gene matches. In germline, CDR1 is SGHAT, CDR2 FQNNGV. CDR3 size: 17 residues. The CDR3 protein is CASSLVPLGLAGDTQYF. Written as DNA, the CDR3 is TGTGCCAGCAGCTTAGTACCCCTGGGACTAGCGGGAGATACGCAGTATTTT.

The chain links TRBV5-6 to TRBJ2-5, with 8 positions matching TRBD1. The CDR3 has 12 amino acids. Germline trimming cut 7 bases from V and 3 bases from J; bases unmatched to any gene: 2. Germline V CDR1 and CDR2: SGHDT, YYEEEE. CDR3: CASADREETQYF. In DNA form, the CDR3 reads TGTGCCAGCGCGGACAGGGAAGAGACCCAGTACTTC.

The rearrangement uses TRBV5-6 and TRBJ1-5; D perhaps matches TRBD1 (6 bases). The V gene lost 4 bases and the J gene lost 5 bases, with 10 bases spanning the gap. Per germline, CDR1 SGHDT and CDR2 YYEEEE. The CDR3 spans 13 residues. CDR3 region: CASSSGTYQPQHF. As DNA, the CDR3 is TGTGCCAGCAGCAGCGGGACATATCAGCCCCAGCATTTT. Looking up the rest from reference TRBV5-6 and TRBJ1-5 gives the full variable domain: DAGVTQSPTHLIKTRGQQVTLRCSPKSGHDTVSWYQQALGQGPQFIFQYYEEEERQRGNFPDRFSGHQFPNYSSELNVNALLLGDSALYLCASSSGTYQPQHFGDGTRLSIL.